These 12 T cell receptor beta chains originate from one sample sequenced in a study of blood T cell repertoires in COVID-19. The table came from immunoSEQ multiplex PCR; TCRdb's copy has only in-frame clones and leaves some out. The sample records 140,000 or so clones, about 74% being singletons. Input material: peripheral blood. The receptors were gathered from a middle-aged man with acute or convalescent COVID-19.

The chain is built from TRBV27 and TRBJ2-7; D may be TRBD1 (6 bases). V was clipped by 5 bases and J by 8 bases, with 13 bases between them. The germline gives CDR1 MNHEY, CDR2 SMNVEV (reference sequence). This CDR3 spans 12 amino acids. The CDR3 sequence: CASSGEGQKQYF. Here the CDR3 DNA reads TGTGCCAGCAGTGGGGAAGGACAGAAGCAGTACTTC.

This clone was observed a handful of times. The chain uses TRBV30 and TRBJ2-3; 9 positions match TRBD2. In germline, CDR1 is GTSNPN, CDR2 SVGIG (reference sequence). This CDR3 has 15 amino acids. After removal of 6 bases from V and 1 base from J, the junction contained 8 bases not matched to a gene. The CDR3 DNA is TGTGCCTGTTCGCGTGCGGGGGGGGGCACAGATACGCAGTATTTT. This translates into CACSRAGGGTDTQYF.

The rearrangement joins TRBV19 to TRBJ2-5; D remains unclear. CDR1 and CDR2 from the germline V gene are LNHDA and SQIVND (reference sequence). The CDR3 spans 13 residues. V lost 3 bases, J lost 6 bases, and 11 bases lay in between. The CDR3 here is CASSIPGGKTQYF. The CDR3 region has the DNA TGTGCCAGTAGTATCCCAGGTGGAAAGACCCAGTACTTC.

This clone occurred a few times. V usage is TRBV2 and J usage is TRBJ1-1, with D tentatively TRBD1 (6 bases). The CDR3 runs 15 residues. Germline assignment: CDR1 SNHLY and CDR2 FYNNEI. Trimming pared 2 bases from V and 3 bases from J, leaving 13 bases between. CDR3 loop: CASSEWTARDTEAFF. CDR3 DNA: TGTGCCAGCAGTGAATGGACAGCACGAGACACTGAAGCTTTCTTT.

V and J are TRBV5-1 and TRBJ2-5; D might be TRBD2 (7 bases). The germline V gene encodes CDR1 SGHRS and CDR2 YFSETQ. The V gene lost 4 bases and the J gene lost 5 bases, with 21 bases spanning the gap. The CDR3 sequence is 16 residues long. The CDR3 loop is CASSQNTGTITETQYF. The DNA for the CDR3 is TGCGCCAGCAGCCAGAATACAGGGACTATCACGGAGACCCAGTACTTC. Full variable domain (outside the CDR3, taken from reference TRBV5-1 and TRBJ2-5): KAGVTQTPRYLIKTRGQQVTLSCSPISGHRSVSWYQQTPGQGLQFLFEYFSETQRNKGNFPGRFSGRQFSNSRSEMNVSTLELGDSALYLCASSQNTGTITETQYFGPGTRLLVL.

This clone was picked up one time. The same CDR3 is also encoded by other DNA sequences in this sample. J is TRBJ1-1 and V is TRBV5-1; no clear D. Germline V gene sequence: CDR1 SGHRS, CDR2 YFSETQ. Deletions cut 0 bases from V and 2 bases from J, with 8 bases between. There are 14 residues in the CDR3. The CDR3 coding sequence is TGCGCCAGCAGCTTGGGGTCAGGTAACACTGAAGCTTTCTTT. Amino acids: CASSLGSGNTEAFF.

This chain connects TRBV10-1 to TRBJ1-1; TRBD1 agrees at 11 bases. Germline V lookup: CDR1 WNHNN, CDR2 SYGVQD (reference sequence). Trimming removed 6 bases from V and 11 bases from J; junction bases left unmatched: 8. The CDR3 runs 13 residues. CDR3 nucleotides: TGCGCCAGCAGCGAACCCGGACAGGGGGCGGCTTTCTTT. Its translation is CASSEPGQGAAFF.

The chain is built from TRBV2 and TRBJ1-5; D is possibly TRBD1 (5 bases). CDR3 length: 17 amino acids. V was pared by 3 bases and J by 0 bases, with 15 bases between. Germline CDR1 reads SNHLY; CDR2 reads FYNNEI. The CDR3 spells CASSETGGIRSNQPQHF. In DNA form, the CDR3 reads TGTGCCAGCAGTGAGACCGGGGGGATACGTAGCAATCAGCCCCAGCATTTT.

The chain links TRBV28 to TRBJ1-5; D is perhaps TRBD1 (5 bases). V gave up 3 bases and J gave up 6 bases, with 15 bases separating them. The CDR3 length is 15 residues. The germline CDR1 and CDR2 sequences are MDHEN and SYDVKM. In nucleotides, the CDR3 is TGTGCCAGCAGTTTTCGACAGAATGACTTTCAGCCCCAGCATTTT. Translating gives CASSFRQNDFQPQHF. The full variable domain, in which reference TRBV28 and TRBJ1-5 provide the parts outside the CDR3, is DVKVTQSSRYLVKRTGEKVFLECVQDMDHENMFWYRQDPGLGLRLIYFSYDVKMKEKGDIPEGYSVSREKKERFSLILESASTNQTSMYLCASSFRQNDFQPQHFGDGTRLSIL.

The CDR3 protein is CASSPTGDTEAFF. DNA of the CDR3: TGTGCCAGCAGCCCGACAGGGGATACTGAAGCTTTCTTT. This sequence joins TRBV6-5 and TRBJ1-1, with 8 bases matching TRBD1. V shed 6 bases, J shed 5 bases, and the junction held 5 bases outside the gene matches. Looked up from germline, CDR1 is MNHEY and CDR2 is SVGAGI. The CDR3 extends over 13 amino acids.

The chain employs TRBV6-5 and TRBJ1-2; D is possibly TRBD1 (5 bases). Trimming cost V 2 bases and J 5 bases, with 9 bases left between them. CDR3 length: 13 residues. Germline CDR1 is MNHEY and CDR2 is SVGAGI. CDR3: CASSYGAGYGYTF. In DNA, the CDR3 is TGTGCCAGCAGTTACGGGGCAGGGTATGGCTACACCTTC.

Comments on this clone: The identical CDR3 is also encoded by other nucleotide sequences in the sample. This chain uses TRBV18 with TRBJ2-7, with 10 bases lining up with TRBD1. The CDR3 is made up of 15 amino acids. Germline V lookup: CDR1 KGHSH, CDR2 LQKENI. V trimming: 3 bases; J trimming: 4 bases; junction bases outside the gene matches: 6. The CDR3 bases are TGTGCCAGCTCACCCCCGGGACAGGGGACTTACGAGCAGTACTTC. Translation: CASSPPGQGTYEQYF.